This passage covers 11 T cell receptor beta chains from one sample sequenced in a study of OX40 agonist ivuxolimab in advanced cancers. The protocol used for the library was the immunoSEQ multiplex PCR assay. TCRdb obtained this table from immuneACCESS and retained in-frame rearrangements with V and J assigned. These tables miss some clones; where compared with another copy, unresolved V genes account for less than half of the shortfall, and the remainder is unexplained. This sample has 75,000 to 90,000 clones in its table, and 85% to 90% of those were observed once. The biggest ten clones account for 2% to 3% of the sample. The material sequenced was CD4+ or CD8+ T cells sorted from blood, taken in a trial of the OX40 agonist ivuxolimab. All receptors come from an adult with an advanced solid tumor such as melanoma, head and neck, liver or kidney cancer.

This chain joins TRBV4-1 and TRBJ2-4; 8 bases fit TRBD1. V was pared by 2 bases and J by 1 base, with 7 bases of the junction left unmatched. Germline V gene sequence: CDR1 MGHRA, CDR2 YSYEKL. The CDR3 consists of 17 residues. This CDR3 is CASSQPRQGRAKNIQYF. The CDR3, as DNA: TGCGCCAGCAGCCAACCCAGACAGGGGAGGGCCAAAAACATTCAGTACTTC.

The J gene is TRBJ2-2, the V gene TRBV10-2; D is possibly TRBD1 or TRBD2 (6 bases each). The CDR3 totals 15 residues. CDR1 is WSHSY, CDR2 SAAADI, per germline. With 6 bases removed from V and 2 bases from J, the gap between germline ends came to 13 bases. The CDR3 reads CASSLQGGNTGELFF. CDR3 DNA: TGCGCCAGCAGCCTACAGGGAGGAAACACCGGGGAGCTGTTTTTT.

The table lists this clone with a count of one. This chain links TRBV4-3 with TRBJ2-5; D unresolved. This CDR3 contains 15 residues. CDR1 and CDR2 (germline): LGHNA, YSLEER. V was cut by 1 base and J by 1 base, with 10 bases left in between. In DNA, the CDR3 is TGCGCCAGCAGCCAAGCGATTGAACCCCAAGAGACCCAGTACTTC. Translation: CASSQAIEPQETQYF.

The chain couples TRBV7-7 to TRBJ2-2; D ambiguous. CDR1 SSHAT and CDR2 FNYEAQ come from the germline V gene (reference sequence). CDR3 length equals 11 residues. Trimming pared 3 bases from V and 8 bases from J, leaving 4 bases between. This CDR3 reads CASSFEGELFF. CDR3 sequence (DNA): TGTGCCAGCAGCTTTGAAGGGGAGCTGTTTTTT.

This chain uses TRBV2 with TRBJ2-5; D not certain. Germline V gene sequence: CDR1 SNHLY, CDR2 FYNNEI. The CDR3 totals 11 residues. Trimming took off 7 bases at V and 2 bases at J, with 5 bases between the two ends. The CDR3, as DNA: TGTGCCAGCACCCTACAAGAGACCCAGTACTTC. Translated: CASTLQETQYF.

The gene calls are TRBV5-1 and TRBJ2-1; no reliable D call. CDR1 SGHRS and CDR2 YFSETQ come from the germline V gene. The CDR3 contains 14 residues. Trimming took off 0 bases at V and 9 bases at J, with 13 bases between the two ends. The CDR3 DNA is TGCGCCAGCAGCTTGGACCCAGGTTACGCTGAGCAGTTCTTC. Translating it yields CASSLDPGYAEQFF.

For the CDR3, the DNA is TGTGCCAGCAGCGCTAGGCAGACCTCCTCAGGGCAGTACTTC. Translating it yields CASSARQTSSGQYF. This sequence joins TRBV7-2 and TRBJ2-7; no clear D. The CDR3 is made up of 14 amino acids. Trimming shortened V by 5 bases and J by 9 bases, and 20 bases separated the two germline ends. Germline loops: CDR1 SGHTA, CDR2 FQGNSA.

The CDR3 is CASSFRTSSYEQYF. The DNA for the CDR3 is TGTGCCAGCAGCTTTCGGACATCCTCCTACGAGCAGTACTTC. The chain is built from TRBV5-6 and TRBJ2-7, with D tentatively TRBD1 (5 bases). The V gene's germline CDR1 is SGHDT and CDR2 YYEEEE. Trimming cost V 2 bases and J 0 bases, with 9 bases left between them. The CDR3 is 14 residues long.

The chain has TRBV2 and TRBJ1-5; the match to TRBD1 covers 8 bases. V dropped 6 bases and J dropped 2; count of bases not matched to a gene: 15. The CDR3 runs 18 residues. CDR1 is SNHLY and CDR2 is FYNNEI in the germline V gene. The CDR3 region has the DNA TGTGCCAGCAGCCCGGAGGTGACAGGGGCCTTGGGCAATCAGCCCCAGCATTTT. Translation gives CASSPEVTGALGNQPQHF. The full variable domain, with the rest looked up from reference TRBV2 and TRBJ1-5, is EPEVTQTPSHQVTQMGQEVILRCVPISNHLYFYWYRQILGQKVEFLVSFYNNEISEKSEIFDDQFSVERPDGSNFTLKIRSTKLEDSAMYFCASSPEVTGALGNQPQHFGDGTRLSIL.

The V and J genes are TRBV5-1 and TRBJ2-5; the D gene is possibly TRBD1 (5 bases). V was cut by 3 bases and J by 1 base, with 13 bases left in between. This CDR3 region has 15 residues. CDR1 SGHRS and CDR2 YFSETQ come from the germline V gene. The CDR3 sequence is CASSSSVGAQETQYF. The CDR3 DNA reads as TGCGCCAGCAGCTCGTCGGTAGGGGCCCAAGAGACCCAGTACTTC.

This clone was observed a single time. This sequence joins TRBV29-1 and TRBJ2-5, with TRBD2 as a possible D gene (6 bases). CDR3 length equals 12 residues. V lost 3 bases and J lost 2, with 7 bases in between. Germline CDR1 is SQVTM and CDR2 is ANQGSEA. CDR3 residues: CSVEGGQETQYF. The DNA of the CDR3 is TGCAGCGTTGAGGGGGGTCAAGAGACCCAGTACTTC.